This T cell receptor (beta chain) was sequenced in a study of CD8+ T cells in alopecia areata. Treatment defined: oral pan-JAK inhibitor, 5-10 mg twice daily. Extracted RNA was reverse transcribed, and the resulting cDNA served as sequencing template. TCRdb keeps only in-frame clones here, not all; method: immunoSEQ multiplex PCR. This repertoire shows approximately 43,000 clones, roughly 65% found once; its top ten account for around 23%. This CDR3 is built from 15 residues. V shed 0 bases and J 6 bases; nucleotides not matched to a gene: 8. Germline V gene lookup returns CDR1 SGDLS and CDR2 YYNGEE. The source is a human donor with alopecia areata. Sample: CD8+ T cells sorted from blood, taken at week 4, from a patient treated with tofacitinib. The gene calls are TRBV9 and TRBJ1-2, with 7 bases that match TRBD1. CDR3 coding DNA: TGTGCCAGCAGCGTAGAACAGGGGAAGGTTAATGGCTACACCTTC. Amino acid sequence: CASSVEQGKVNGYTF.